This T cell receptor (beta chain) is from a study of Graves' ophthalmopathy and Graves' hyperthyroidism (dated by TCRdb to the late 2010s). About the full investigation: Stable hyperthyroidism was defined as no progression to ophthalmopathy within 18 months of follow-up. In total, approximately 130 blood samples were TCR-sequenced: 40 to 45 ophthalmopathy, around 75 hyperthyroidism and about 17 hyperthyroidism-to-ophthalmopathy patients. In roughly 6 hyperthyroidism patients, T-cell repertoires of thyroid tissue and blood were compared. To explore V-J signatures that distinguish ophthalmopathy from hyperthyroidism, a discovery set of 100 patients was enrolled, made up of 40 to 45 with ophthalmopathy and around 57 with stable hyperthyroidism. Following sampling, methimazole starting at 30 mg daily was administered to hyperthyroidism patients, and high-dose intravenous methylprednisolone was administered to ophthalmopathy patients. The independent validation cohort included 18 to 20 hyperthyroidism patients plus 17 patients who later progressed from hyperthyroidism to ophthalmopathy. The study used TCR beta repertoire signatures to distinguish Graves' ophthalmopathy from Graves' hyperthyroidism and to predict progression to ophthalmopathy. What the authors observed across the whole study: In validation, the model predicted ophthalmopathy progression with 55% to 71% sensitivity and roughly 72% specificity; some 13 predicted patients were CT-confirmed with GO in a median of 6.5 months. Sample size was not predetermined statistically, and investigators were not blinded to group allocation. In cross-validation, the 13-signature model distinguished ophthalmopathy from stable hyperthyroidism with roughly 90% sensitivity and about 84% specificity, and in the test set the corresponding values were approximately 80% and 68%. Most of the expanded thyroid clonotypes with a frequency above 0.001 were also detected in blood, and it was suggested that the thyroid immune response may be reflected by blood repertoires.

TCR beta CDR3 regions were amplified from RNA transcripts for repertoire sequencing. A first-round RT-PCR used HTBI primers with the Qiagen OneStep RT-PCR kit, followed by a second-round multiplex PCR, size selection and purification. Libraries were sequenced on an Illumina HiSeq2000 using paired-end 100 bp reads. The study's processing was this. Reads were processed with SOAPnuke, discarding reads with adapters, uncalled bases, mean Phred below 15, or no exact constant-primer or identifier match. High-quality paired reads were merged with COPE v1.2.5. Each unique nucleotide sequence was defined as a clonotype, and clonotypes were aligned to IMGT TRB V, D and J references with MiTCR v1.1. Only V-J combinations with frequency above 0.0001 were analysed, covering approximately 99% of repertoires. For each V-J combination, a TCR clonal expansion and chaos score was defined as the ratio of F50 clonal expansion to chaos observed in the TCRdist matrix. Features were reduced by Welch's t-statistics and random forest to approximately 13 V-J combinations, which fed a naive Bayes classifier. The similarity between thyroid and blood repertoires was quantified using the Morisita-Horn index. TCRdb handled the public reads itself, with Q25 trimming in fastp and clone calling in MiXCR, and kept productive beta chains. Identical CDR3 protein sequences are pooled into one entry, listed with their most common genes and DNA. The V and J calls, along with clone size, are taken from TCRdb and not from the paper's own processing. A total of approximately 540,000 distinct CDR3 sequences appear in this sample, less than 40% of them only once. About 4.2% of the sample is taken by the ten largest.

On this clonotype itself: Its antigen target is currently unknown. No much larger clone exists at a distance of one base, and base qualities are not known.

The CDR1 and CDR2 encoded by the germline V gene are SGHVS and FQNEAQ. The CDR3 contains 15 residues, cysteine and phenylalanine counted. Left in the record is the CDR3 DNA by itself, 45 bases read in frame from the first base. V sheds 1 base and J sheds 0 bases, leaving 7 bases between their ends. Hyperthyroidism patients were newly diagnosed, with disease duration under 2 months, and aged 18 to 65 years. Anyone with other autoimmune diseases, uncontrolled infections, pregnancy or lactation was excluded from the study. Diagnosis relied on clinical symptoms, serum thyroxine, TRAb, thyroid ultrasound and orbital computed tomography. Total RNA was extracted with Trizol reagent and quality-checked on an Agilent 2100 Bioanalyzer.

This TCR was sampled from an adult man with Graves' hyperthyroidism. Sequenced material: peripheral blood or thyroid tissue (not recorded which). The rearrangement joined TRBV7-8 to TRBJ1-3; no confident D gene assignment can be made. Read as DNA, the sequence is TGTGCCAGCAGCTTAGTCTGGAGCTCTGGAAACACCATATATTTT. Its coded protein is CASSLVWSSGNTIYF.